The TCR beta chain described here comes from a study of T cell responses to AZD1222 COVID-19 vaccine. Study-level information: Pooling covered second doses at about 4 or about 12 weeks.

Produced via immunoSEQ multiplex PCR; TCRdb's table is partial and in-frame only. The sample shows 110,000 to 150,000 clones, roughly 92% of them seen only once. This CDR3 is 13 amino acids long. Germline V gene data show CDR1 as SQVTM and CDR2 as ANQGSEA. V was pared by 6 bases and J by 3 bases, with 14 bases between. Details on this clone: Antigen unknown.

The study, taken as a whole, reports: Repertoires were sampled only after the peak T cell response. Donors, mostly white British, included more females; clonal diversity was possibly underestimated. With two AZD1222 doses given, Spike-specific TCR breadth and depth both rose.

V and J are TRBV29-1 and TRBJ1-1; possible D gene TRBD1, 6 bases. This sample comprised peripheral blood, obtained on day 0 of AZD1222 vaccination. This clonotype originated in an adult in good health. CDR3: CSVVGGEYTEAFF. The CDR3, as DNA: TGCAGCGTAGTCGGGGGCGAGTACACTGAAGCTTTCTTT.